These T cell receptor beta chains were read from a single sample in a study of T cell responses to AZD1222 COVID-19 vaccine. Assay: immunoSEQ multiplex PCR; the TCRdb copy retains only in-frame clones and omits some. The data show over 120,000 clones, around 84% seen once. Here the sequenced sample was peripheral blood, taken 28 days after the second AZD1222 dose. These receptors were obtained from an adult who received the AZD1222 COVID-19 vaccine. The CDR3 runs from the conserved cysteine through the conserved F or W. D genes are given only for firm matches. A clone size is listed for some rows: how often the clone was seen (once, few, many), or a class if it is expanded.

v_call: TRBV10-2
j_call: TRBJ2-2
d_call: NA
clone_size: few
cdr3_nt: TGCGCCAGCACCGCAGCCGGTACGGCCGGGGAGCTGTTTTTT
cdr3_aa: CASTAAGTAGELFF

v_call: TRBV14
j_call: TRBJ1-6
d_call: NA
clone_size: NA
cdr3_nt: TGTGCCAGCAGCCAAGATGGAGGGAGATTCTATAATTCACCCCTCCACTTT
cdr3_aa: CASSQDGGRFYNSPLHF

v_call: TRBV4-1
j_call: TRBJ2-3
d_call: NA
clone_size: once
cdr3_nt: TGCGCCAGCAGCCAAGCGAGGGGAGGGGGCATTCTGGCGCAGTATTTT
cdr3_aa: CASSQARGGGILAQYF

v_call: TRBV9
j_call: TRBJ2-7
d_call: NA
clone_size: NA
cdr3_nt: TGTGCCAGCAGCGCCTATCTCGGCCCCCCCTACGAGCAGTACTTC
cdr3_aa: CASSAYLGPPYEQYF

v_call: TRBV4-2
j_call: TRBJ1-5
d_call: NA
clone_size: NA
cdr3_nt: TGTGCCAGCAGCCAAGATCAGGGAGACAATCAGCCCCAGCATTTT
cdr3_aa: CASSQDQGDNQPQHF

v_call: TRBV7-8
j_call: TRBJ1-1
d_call: NA
clone_size: NA
cdr3_nt: TGTGCCAGCAGCATAGGGTACGGGAACACTGAAGCTTTCTTT
cdr3_aa: CASSIGYGNTEAFF

v_call: TRBV7-6
j_call: TRBJ1-1
d_call: TRBD1
clone_size: NA
cdr3_nt: TGTGCCAGCAGCAATCCCAAGACAGGGTACACTGAAGCTTTCTTT
cdr3_aa: CASSNPKTGYTEAFF

v_call: TRBV4-1
j_call: TRBJ2-2
d_call: NA
clone_size: NA
cdr3_nt: TGCGCCAGCAGCCCGTGGGCGAACACCGGGGAGCTGTTTTTT
cdr3_aa: CASSPWANTGELFF

v_call: TRBV5-1
j_call: TRBJ1-1
d_call: TRBD1
clone_size: NA
cdr3_nt: TGCGCCAGCAGCTTCACAGGGGCCGGCAACACTGAAGCTTTCTTT
cdr3_aa: CASSFTGAGNTEAFF

v_call: TRBV9
j_call: TRBJ2-7
d_call: NA
clone_size: NA
cdr3_nt: TGTGCCAGCAGCGTAGGACAGGAGGTATACGAGCAGTACTTC
cdr3_aa: CASSVGQEVYEQYF

v_call: TRBV6-5
j_call: TRBJ1-2
d_call: NA
clone_size: NA
cdr3_nt: TGTGCCAGCAGTTACGGGGGGCAGCCCTATGGCTACACCTTC
cdr3_aa: CASSYGGQPYGYTF

v_call: TRBV27
j_call: TRBJ2-7
d_call: TRBD1
clone_size: NA
cdr3_nt: TGTGCCAGCAGTCCCGTACAGGGGAACGAGCAGTACTTC
cdr3_aa: CASSPVQGNEQYF

v_call: TRBV6-5
j_call: TRBJ2-1
d_call: NA
clone_size: NA
cdr3_nt: TGTGCCAGCACCCCGACTGCGAGCTCCTACAATGAGCAGTTCTTC
cdr3_aa: CASTPTASSYNEQFF

v_call: TRBV11-2
j_call: TRBJ1-1
d_call: NA
clone_size: NA
cdr3_nt: TGTGCCAGCAGCTTAGGAGGGGTCCCGGGGCTGGAAGCTTTCTTT
cdr3_aa: CASSLGGVPGLEAFF

v_call: TRBV4-1
j_call: TRBJ2-7
d_call: TRBD2
clone_size: NA
cdr3_nt: TGCGCCAGCAGCCAAGACCCCGGGACTAGCCCCTACGAGCAGTACTTC
cdr3_aa: CASSQDPGTSPYEQYF

v_call: TRBV2
j_call: TRBJ2-7
d_call: TRBD2
clone_size: NA
cdr3_nt: TGTGCCAGCAGGCCCGGGACTACCTCGGGCGAGCAGTACTTC
cdr3_aa: CASRPGTTSGEQYF

v_call: TRBV3-1/TRBV3-2
j_call: TRBJ2-7
d_call: TRBD1
clone_size: once
cdr3_nt: TGTGCCAGCAGCCATCGGGACAGGGGCTACGAGCAGTACTTC
cdr3_aa: CASSHRDRGYEQYF

v_call: TRBV5-4
j_call: TRBJ1-2
d_call: NA
clone_size: NA
cdr3_nt: TGTGCCAGCAGCTTGTACGGGGGTAACTATGGCTACACCTTC
cdr3_aa: CASSLYGGNYGYTF

v_call: TRBV9
j_call: TRBJ2-3
d_call: TRBD1
clone_size: NA
cdr3_nt: TGTGCCAGCAGCGTAGAGGATTCAGGGGGGCAGTATTTT
cdr3_aa: CASSVEDSGGQYF

v_call: TRBV9
j_call: TRBJ2-5
d_call: TRBD2
clone_size: NA
cdr3_nt: TGTGCCAGCAGCCCCTGGACTAGTCAAGAGACCCAGTACTTC
cdr3_aa: CASSPWTSQETQYF

v_call: TRBV6-6
j_call: TRBJ2-7
d_call: NA
clone_size: NA
cdr3_nt: TGTGCCAGCCGGTTGGGCTCCTACGAGCAGTACTTC
cdr3_aa: CASRLGSYEQYF

v_call: TRBV10-3
j_call: TRBJ2-7
d_call: TRBD2
clone_size: NA
cdr3_nt: TGTGCCATCGGGACTAGCGGGAGTTACGAGCAGTACTTC
cdr3_aa: CAIGTSGSYEQYF

v_call: TRBV6-5
j_call: TRBJ1-6
d_call: NA
clone_size: NA
cdr3_nt: TGTGCCAGCAGTACGGATTATAATTCACCCCTCCACTTT
cdr3_aa: CASSTDYNSPLHF

v_call: TRBV3-1/TRBV3-2
j_call: TRBJ2-1
d_call: TRBD2
clone_size: NA
cdr3_nt: TGTGCCAGCAGCCAAGGGCCAGCGGGAGGCAATGAGCAGTTCTTC
cdr3_aa: CASSQGPAGGNEQFF

v_call: TRBV4-1
j_call: TRBJ1-5
d_call: NA
clone_size: NA
cdr3_nt: TGCGCCAGCAGCCAAAGGGCACAGGTTCTGGTGGATCAGCCCCAGCATTTT
cdr3_aa: CASSQRAQVLVDQPQHF

v_call: TRBV6-5
j_call: TRBJ1-3
d_call: NA
clone_size: NA
cdr3_nt: TGTGCCAGCAGCCGGGCTTCTGGAAACACCATATATTTT
cdr3_aa: CASSRASGNTIYF

v_call: TRBV7-8
j_call: TRBJ2-4
d_call: NA
clone_size: NA
cdr3_nt: TGTGCCAGCAGCTTTTGGGGGAATACCGAAAACATTCAGTACTTC
cdr3_aa: CASSFWGNTENIQYF

v_call: TRBV28
j_call: TRBJ1-2
d_call: NA
clone_size: NA
cdr3_nt: TGTGCCAGCAGTCTAGGGCCGATTAACTATGGCTACACCTTC
cdr3_aa: CASSLGPINYGYTF

v_call: TRBV14
j_call: TRBJ1-4
d_call: NA
clone_size: few
cdr3_nt: TGTGCCAGCAGCCAAGACGGGCAGGCTAATGAAAAACTGTTTTTT
cdr3_aa: CASSQDGQANEKLFF

v_call: TRBV7-6
j_call: TRBJ1-1
d_call: NA
clone_size: NA
cdr3_nt: TGTGCCAGCAGTAACGCAGGGACTGAAGCTTTCTTT
cdr3_aa: CASSNAGTEAFF

v_call: TRBV18
j_call: TRBJ1-4
d_call: NA
clone_size: NA
cdr3_nt: TGTGCCAGCTCACCAGCGGGAAGAGGAGAAAAACTGTTTTTT
cdr3_aa: CASSPAGRGEKLFF

v_call: TRBV24-1
j_call: TRBJ1-1
d_call: NA
clone_size: NA
cdr3_nt: TGTGCCACCAGTGAGAACAGGGATAACACTGAAGCTTTCTTT
cdr3_aa: CATSENRDNTEAFF

v_call: TRBV9
j_call: TRBJ1-4
d_call: TRBD1
clone_size: NA
cdr3_nt: TGTGCCAGCAGCGCCGGACAGGGGGTGGAAAATGAAAAACTGTTTTTT
cdr3_aa: CASSAGQGVENEKLFF